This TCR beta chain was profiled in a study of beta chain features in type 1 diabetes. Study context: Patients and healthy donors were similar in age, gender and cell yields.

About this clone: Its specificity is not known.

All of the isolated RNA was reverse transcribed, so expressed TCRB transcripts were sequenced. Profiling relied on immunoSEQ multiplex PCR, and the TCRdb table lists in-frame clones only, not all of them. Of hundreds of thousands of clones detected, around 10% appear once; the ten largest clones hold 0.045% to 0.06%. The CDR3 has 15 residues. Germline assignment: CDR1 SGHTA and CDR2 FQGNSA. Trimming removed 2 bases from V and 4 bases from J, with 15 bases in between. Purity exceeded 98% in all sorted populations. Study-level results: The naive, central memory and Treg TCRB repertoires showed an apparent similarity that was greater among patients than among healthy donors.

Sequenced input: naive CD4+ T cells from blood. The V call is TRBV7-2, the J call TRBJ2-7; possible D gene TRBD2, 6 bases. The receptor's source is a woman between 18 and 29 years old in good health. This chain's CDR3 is CASSLLRDGGYEQYF. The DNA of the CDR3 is TGTGCCAGCAGCTTATTACGGGACGGGGGATACGAGCAGTACTTC. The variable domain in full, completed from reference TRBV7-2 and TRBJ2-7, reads GAGVSQSPSNKVTEKGKDVELRCDPISGHTALYWYRQSLGQGLEFLIYFQGNSAPDKSGLPSDRFSAERTGGSVSTLTIQRTQQEDSAVYLCASSLLRDGGYEQYFGPGTRLTVT.